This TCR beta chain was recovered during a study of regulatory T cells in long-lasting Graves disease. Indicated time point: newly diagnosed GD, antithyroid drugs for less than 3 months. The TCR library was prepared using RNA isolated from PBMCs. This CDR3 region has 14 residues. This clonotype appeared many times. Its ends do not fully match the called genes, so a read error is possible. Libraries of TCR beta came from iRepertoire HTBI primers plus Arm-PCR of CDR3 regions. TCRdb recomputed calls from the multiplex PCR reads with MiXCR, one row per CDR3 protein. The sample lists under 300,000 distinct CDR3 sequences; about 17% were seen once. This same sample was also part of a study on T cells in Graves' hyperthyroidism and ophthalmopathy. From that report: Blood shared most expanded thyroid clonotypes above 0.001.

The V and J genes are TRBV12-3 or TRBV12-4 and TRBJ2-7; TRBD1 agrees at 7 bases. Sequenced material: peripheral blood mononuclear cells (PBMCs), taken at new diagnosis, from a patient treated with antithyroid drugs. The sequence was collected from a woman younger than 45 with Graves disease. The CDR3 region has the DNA TGTACCAGCAGTTTGGGGGACAGTGACTACGAGCAGTACTTC. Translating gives CTSSLGDSDYEQYF.